The text below deals with one T cell receptor beta chain. Its antigen is not identified. Produced via immunoSEQ multiplex PCR; TCRdb's table is partial and in-frame only. The data contain hundreds of thousands of clones, 90% to 96% of them singletons. The sample originates from a study of shared clonotypes between healthy human individuals. Looking at the study overall: Plates per donor: three CD4 naive, three CD4 memory, two CD8 naive, one CD8 memory. Study conclusions and caveats: The low donor count limited represented genetic and exposure-history diversity.

CDR3 length: 13 residues. Germline loops: CDR1 MDHEN, CDR2 SYDVKM. The V and J ends lost 2 bases and 4 bases respectively, with 8 bases between them. Sequencing was performed on naive CD4+ T cells sorted from blood. Subset denoted: CD45RA+ positively selected. The chain joins TRBV28 to TRBJ1-1; D perhaps matches TRBD1 (6 bases). The TCR comes from a woman aged 25 to 39 in good health. As DNA, the CDR3 is TGTGCCAGCAGTTTAGAAGGGGGCACTGAAGCTTTCTTT. The encoded protein is CASSLEGGTEAFF.